These T cell receptor beta chains were read from a single sample in a study of CD8 T cells in Susac syndrome. TCRdb independently ran MiXCR on the immunoSEQ multiplex PCR reads; one entry per CDR3 protein. The data hold about 430,000 distinct CDR3 sequences, with more than 80% observed a single time. Material for sequencing was CD8+ T cells from PBMCs. All receptors come from a human donor with multiple sclerosis. The CDR3 runs from the conserved cysteine through the conserved F or W. The D gene is left open where the match is weak. Clone sizes are given selectively: once, few, many, or a class where the clone is expanded.

v_gene: TRBV5-4; len: 13; abundance: -; d_gene: -; j_gene: TRBJ1-2; CDR3nt: TGTGCCAGCAGCTCTAACGATAACTATGGCTACACCTTC; CDR3aa: CASSSNDNYGYTF
v_gene: TRBV5-6; len: 16; abundance: -; d_gene: -; j_gene: TRBJ1-1; CDR3nt: TGTGCCAGCAGCTTACAAAAGACAGTCTGGGGCACTGAAGCTTTCTTT; CDR3aa: CASSLQKTVWGTEAFF
v_gene: TRBV14; len: 16; abundance: -; d_gene: TRBD2; j_gene: TRBJ2-1; CDR3nt: TGTGCCAGCAGCCAAGGACTAGCGGGTAACTACAATGAGCAGTTCTTC; CDR3aa: CASSQGLAGNYNEQFF
v_gene: TRBV27; len: 14; abundance: -; d_gene: -; j_gene: TRBJ1-3; CDR3nt: TGTGCCAGCAGTCAGGACCCGAGGGGAAACACCATATATTTT; CDR3aa: CASSQDPRGNTIYF
v_gene: TRBV7-9; len: 16; abundance: -; d_gene: -; j_gene: TRBJ2-1; CDR3nt: TGTGCCAGCAGCCACCCTCGGCAGGGCTACTACAATGAGCAGTTCTTC; CDR3aa: CASSHPRQGYYNEQFF
v_gene: TRBV5-1; len: 15; abundance: -; d_gene: -; j_gene: TRBJ1-1; CDR3nt: TGCGCCAGCAGCTCCCTCCCAGGGCCTAACACTGAAGCTTTCTTT; CDR3aa: CASSSLPGPNTEAFF
v_gene: TRBV28; len: 16; abundance: -; d_gene: -; j_gene: TRBJ1-1; CDR3nt: TGTGCCAGCAGTTTTCCCCCCCAGAGGGGGAACACTGAAGCTTTCTTT; CDR3aa: CASSFPPQRGNTEAFF
v_gene: TRBV5-1; len: 20; abundance: -; d_gene: TRBD1; j_gene: TRBJ2-3; CDR3nt: TGCGCCAGCAGCTTGACTCCTCCGGGACAGCCGAAACAACACACAGATACGCAGTATTTT; CDR3aa: CASSLTPPGQPKQHTDTQYF
v_gene: TRBV30; len: 14; abundance: -; d_gene: -; j_gene: TRBJ1-1; CDR3nt: TGTGCCTGGAGTGGGGTAGGGAGAAACACTGAAGCTTTCTTT; CDR3aa: CAWSGVGRNTEAFF
v_gene: TRBV11-2; len: 15; abundance: -; d_gene: -; j_gene: TRBJ2-1; CDR3nt: TGTGCCAGCAGCTCCGGGACAACCGACTACAATGAGCAGTTCTTC; CDR3aa: CASSSGTTDYNEQFF
v_gene: TRBV7-3; len: 15; abundance: -; d_gene: -; j_gene: TRBJ2-2; CDR3nt: TGTGCCAGCAGCTTAGACCCTACAAACACCGGGGAGCTGTTTTTT; CDR3aa: CASSLDPTNTGELFF
v_gene: TRBV4-1; len: 15; abundance: -; d_gene: -; j_gene: TRBJ1-5; CDR3nt: TGCGCCAGCAGCCAAGAGGGGCCAGGGAGTCAGCCCCAGCATTTT; CDR3aa: CASSQEGPGSQPQHF
v_gene: TRBV7-6; len: 13; abundance: -; d_gene: -; j_gene: TRBJ2-3; CDR3nt: TGTGCCAGCAGCCCCCCCTTAGAAGATACGCAGTATTTT; CDR3aa: CASSPPLEDTQYF
v_gene: TRBV14; len: 16; abundance: once; d_gene: TRBD1; j_gene: TRBJ2-7; CDR3nt: TGTGCCAGCAGCCAAGACTGGACAGGGGGGTCCTACGAGCAGTACTTC; CDR3aa: CASSQDWTGGSYEQYF
v_gene: TRBV7-6; len: 14; abundance: -; d_gene: -; j_gene: TRBJ2-1; CDR3nt: TGTGCCAGCAGCTTAGCGAACAGATACAATGAGCAGTTCTTC; CDR3aa: CASSLANRYNEQFF
v_gene: TRBV12-3/TRBV12-4; len: 14; abundance: -; d_gene: TRBD1; j_gene: TRBJ1-2; CDR3nt: TGTGCCAGCAGTGGGACAGGTACTAACTATGGCTACACCTTC; CDR3aa: CASSGTGTNYGYTF
v_gene: TRBV28; len: 16; abundance: -; d_gene: TRBD1; j_gene: TRBJ2-7; CDR3nt: TGTGCCAGCAGTCTTCACCGGGACAGGGTAGGCTACGAGCAGTACTTC; CDR3aa: CASSLHRDRVGYEQYF
v_gene: TRBV3-1; len: 16; abundance: -; d_gene: -; j_gene: TRBJ2-7; CDR3nt: TGTGCCAGCAGCCAGGGGACCGGACTCCTCTTCTACGAGCAGTACTTC; CDR3aa: CASSQGTGLLFYEQYF
v_gene: TRBV28; len: 14; abundance: -; d_gene: -; j_gene: TRBJ1-4; CDR3nt: TGTGCCAGCAGACCTGCAGGGGTAGGAGAAAAACTGTTTTTT; CDR3aa: CASRPAGVGEKLFF
v_gene: TRBV27; len: 14; abundance: -; d_gene: TRBD2; j_gene: TRBJ2-7; CDR3nt: TGTGCCAGCAGTTTCATAGCGGGTTCCTACGAGCAGTACTTC; CDR3aa: CASSFIAGSYEQYF
v_gene: TRBV11-2; len: 16; abundance: -; d_gene: TRBD1; j_gene: TRBJ1-1; CDR3nt: TGTGCCAGCAGCTTTTGGCGACAGGGGGGAAACACTGAAGCTTTCTTT; CDR3aa: CASSFWRQGGNTEAFF
v_gene: TRBV11-2; len: 16; abundance: -; d_gene: TRBD2; j_gene: TRBJ2-5; CDR3nt: TGTGCCAGCAGCTTAGAGCCTATGTCGGGGGGAGAGACCCAGTACTTC; CDR3aa: CASSLEPMSGGETQYF
v_gene: TRBV5-6; len: 15; abundance: -; d_gene: TRBD1; j_gene: TRBJ2-1; CDR3nt: TGTGCCAGCAGCGGGGGACAGGGGTCTTACAATGAGCAGTTCTTC; CDR3aa: CASSGGQGSYNEQFF
v_gene: TRBV14; len: 17; abundance: -; d_gene: -; j_gene: TRBJ2-1; CDR3nt: TGTGCCAGCAGCCAAGAGAACCCAATTAGCTCCTACAATGAGCAGTTCTTC; CDR3aa: CASSQENPISSYNEQFF
v_gene: TRBV19; len: 14; abundance: -; d_gene: -; j_gene: TRBJ2-7; CDR3nt: TGTGCCAGTAGTATCGGACAATACTCCTACGAGCAGTACTTC; CDR3aa: CASSIGQYSYEQYF
v_gene: TRBV6-6; len: 15; abundance: -; d_gene: -; j_gene: TRBJ1-5; CDR3nt: TGTGCCAGCAGAGCACAGGGTAACGGCAATCAGCCCCAGCATTTT; CDR3aa: CASRAQGNGNQPQHF
v_gene: TRBV7-9; len: 14; abundance: -; d_gene: -; j_gene: TRBJ2-5; CDR3nt: TGTGCCAGCAGCCCCCGGGACCAACAAGAGACCCAGTACTTC; CDR3aa: CASSPRDQQETQYF
v_gene: TRBV30; len: 13; abundance: once; d_gene: TRBD1; j_gene: TRBJ2-5; CDR3nt: TGTGCCTGGATAGGGGACAGTCAAGAGACCCAGTACTTC; CDR3aa: CAWIGDSQETQYF
v_gene: TRBV4-1; len: 15; abundance: -; d_gene: -; j_gene: TRBJ2-7; CDR3nt: TGCGCCAGCAGCCAAGATCCAACACCGAGCTACGAGCAGTACTTC; CDR3aa: CASSQDPTPSYEQYF
v_gene: TRBV3-1; len: 18; abundance: once; d_gene: -; j_gene: TRBJ2-3; CDR3nt: TGTGCCAGCAGCCAAGATGAACAGCGCAGCGACTACACAGATACGCAGTATTTT; CDR3aa: CASSQDEQRSDYTDTQYF
v_gene: TRBV7-6; len: 13; abundance: -; d_gene: -; j_gene: TRBJ2-1; CDR3nt: TGTGCCAGCAGCTTAGGCGGTCTGAATGAGCAGTTCTTC; CDR3aa: CASSLGGLNEQFF
v_gene: TRBV27; len: 13; abundance: -; d_gene: -; j_gene: TRBJ1-1; CDR3nt: TGTGCCAGCAGTTTTGTGAGTGCCACTGAAGCTTTCTTT; CDR3aa: CASSFVSATEAFF
v_gene: TRBV19; len: 14; abundance: -; d_gene: -; j_gene: TRBJ2-1; CDR3nt: TGTGCCAGTAGTATGGGCAGAGCCTACAATGAGCAGTTCTTC; CDR3aa: CASSMGRAYNEQFF
v_gene: TRBV14; len: 13; abundance: -; d_gene: -; j_gene: TRBJ2-7; CDR3nt: TGTGCCAGCAGCCACGGGATCTCCTACGAGCAGTACTTC; CDR3aa: CASSHGISYEQYF
v_gene: TRBV7-9; len: 16; abundance: -; d_gene: -; j_gene: TRBJ2-5; CDR3nt: TGTGCCAGCAGCCCGAGGGAAGGTAGCGGCCAAGAGACCCAGTACTTC; CDR3aa: CASSPREGSGQETQYF
v_gene: TRBV27; len: 15; abundance: -; d_gene: -; j_gene: TRBJ1-1; CDR3nt: TGTGCCAGCAGTTTATTAGAGGAGGGCGACACTGAAGCTTTCTTT; CDR3aa: CASSLLEEGDTEAFF
v_gene: TRBV4-1; len: 16; abundance: -; d_gene: -; j_gene: TRBJ1-6; CDR3nt: TGCGCCAGCAGCCAAGAACTCGGACAGCTTAATTCACCCCTCCACTTT; CDR3aa: CASSQELGQLNSPLHF
v_gene: TRBV28; len: 16; abundance: -; d_gene: TRBD2; j_gene: TRBJ2-2; CDR3nt: TGTGCCAGCAGTCCCCTAGCGGGGCCGAACACCGGGGAGCTGTTTTTT; CDR3aa: CASSPLAGPNTGELFF
v_gene: TRBV3-1; len: 20; abundance: -; d_gene: TRBD2; j_gene: TRBJ2-5; CDR3nt: TGTGCCAGCAGCCAAATAATCGGGGGCCCGGGACTAGCGGTCCAAGAGACCCAGTACTTC; CDR3aa: CASSQIIGGPGLAVQETQYF
v_gene: TRBV20-1; len: 12; abundance: -; d_gene: -; j_gene: TRBJ2-7; CDR3nt: TGCAGTGCTAGGTGGAGGGACCACGAGCAGTACTTC; CDR3aa: CSARWRDHEQYF
v_gene: TRBV11-1; len: 12; abundance: -; d_gene: -; j_gene: TRBJ1-2; CDR3nt: TGTGCCAGCAGCTTTTGGGACGGTGGCTACACCTTC; CDR3aa: CASSFWDGGYTF
v_gene: TRBV27; len: 15; abundance: -; d_gene: -; j_gene: TRBJ2-2; CDR3nt: TGTGCCAGCAGTTTGAGGGACGGACCAAGAGGGGAGCTGTTTTTT; CDR3aa: CASSLRDGPRGELFF
v_gene: TRBV27; len: 14; abundance: -; d_gene: -; j_gene: TRBJ1-1; CDR3nt: TGTGCCAGCAGTTTTGGCCTAAGCGGGTCTGAAGCTTTCTTT; CDR3aa: CASSFGLSGSEAFF
v_gene: TRBV15; len: 16; abundance: -; d_gene: TRBD1; j_gene: TRBJ2-2; CDR3nt: TGTGCCACCAGACCTCACAGGGGTTTGAAGGCCGGGGAGCTGTTTTTT; CDR3aa: CATRPHRGLKAGELFF
v_gene: TRBV5-4; len: 13; abundance: -; d_gene: -; j_gene: TRBJ2-5; CDR3nt: TGTGCCAGCAGCTTAGGCGGTAAAGAGACCCAGTACTTC; CDR3aa: CASSLGGKETQYF
v_gene: TRBV4-1; len: 18; abundance: -; d_gene: TRBD2; j_gene: TRBJ2-1; CDR3nt: TGCGCCAGCAGCCAAGTAGCGGGAGGGCCGTTTCGGGACAATGAGCAGTTCTTC; CDR3aa: CASSQVAGGPFRDNEQFF
v_gene: TRBV27; len: 13; abundance: -; d_gene: TRBD1; j_gene: TRBJ1-1; CDR3nt: TGTGCCAGCAGTATACAGGGGAGCACTGAAGCTTTCTTT; CDR3aa: CASSIQGSTEAFF
v_gene: TRBV30; len: 13; abundance: -; d_gene: -; j_gene: TRBJ1-1; CDR3nt: TGTGCCTGGAGTGAGGGTCAGAACACTGAAGCTTTCTTT; CDR3aa: CAWSEGQNTEAFF
v_gene: TRBV20-1; len: 16; abundance: few; d_gene: TRBD2; j_gene: TRBJ2-7; CDR3nt: TGCAGTGCTAGATCCCGGGGGGAGCGGGGCTCCTACGAGCAGTACTTC; CDR3aa: CSARSRGERGSYEQYF